The 6 T cell receptor beta chains below all came from one sample that was sequenced in a study of cytomegalovirus exposure and HLA in healthy donors. The PCR employed 60 Vbeta primers together with 13 Jbeta primers. Produced via immunoSEQ multiplex PCR; TCRdb's table is partial and in-frame only. Here the sample spans roughly 170,000 clones, more than 70% being singletons. The material sequenced was PBMCs. Receptor source: a girl aged 10-17 years in good health and CMV-seronegative.

This clone has only a few counts. The V gene is TRBV7-9, the J gene TRBJ2-1; no definite D call. Germline CDR1 is SEHNR and CDR2 is FQNEAQ (reference sequence). Trimming removed 0 bases at V and 2 bases at J, with 5 bases between. CDR3 length equals 14 residues. CDR3 residues: CASSLAAPYNEQFF. The CDR3, as DNA: TGTGCCAGCAGCTTAGCAGCGCCCTACAATGAGCAGTTCTTC.

The chain links TRBV9 to TRBJ1-2; 8 bases agree with TRBD1. The CDR3 is made up of 16 amino acids. Germline lookup yields CDR1 SGDLS and CDR2 YYNGEE. V dropped 3 bases and J dropped 4; count of bases not matched to a gene: 11. CDR3 in amino acids: CASSGNWDRTSYGYTF. CDR3 in DNA: TGTGCCAGCAGCGGCAACTGGGACAGGACGAGCTATGGCTACACCTTC.

The V and J genes are TRBV5-4 and TRBJ1-3; no clear D. V shed 2 bases and J shed 0 bases, with 6 bases lying between them. The CDR3 runs 14 residues. Looked up from germline, CDR1 is SGHNT and CDR2 is YYREEE (reference sequence). CDR3 nucleotides: TGTGCCAGCAGCTTTGCGGGCTCTGGAAACACCATATATTTT. Translation: CASSFAGSGNTIYF.

This clone turned up a few times. The identical CDR3 is also encoded by other nucleotide sequences in the sample. This sequence joins TRBV5-4 and TRBJ1-6, with D possibly matching TRBD1 (6 bases). The CDR3 has 16 residues. Trimming took off 0 bases at V and 5 bases at J, with 12 bases between the two ends. Per germline, CDR1 SGHNT and CDR2 YYREEE (reference sequence). CDR3: CASSLAFSGDNSPLHF. CDR3 DNA sequence: TGTGCCAGCAGCTTGGCCTTCTCAGGGGATAATTCACCCCTCCACTTT. The whole variable domain, remainder taken from reference TRBV5-4 and TRBJ1-6, is ETGVTQSPTHLIKTRGQQVTLRCSSQSGHNTVSWYQQALGQGPQFIFQYYREEENGRGNFPPRFSGLQFPNYSSELNVNALELDDSALYLCASSLAFSGDNSPLHFGNGTRLTVT.

This clone has a single count. The V gene is TRBV9, the J gene TRBJ2-1; TRBD1 might be the D (5 bases). The CDR3 sequence is 15 residues long. Trimming left V 0 bases short and J 1 base short, with 8 bases between. The V gene's germline CDR1 is SGDLS and CDR2 YYNGEE. The CDR3 sequence: CASSVGGASYNEQFF. The CDR3 DNA follows: TGTGCCAGCAGCGTAGGTGGGGCTTCCTACAATGAGCAGTTCTTC.

This clone was detected only a few times. The chain links TRBV9 to TRBJ1-6; 10 bases agree with TRBD1. Germline loops: CDR1 SGDLS, CDR2 YYNGEE. This CDR3 contains 15 residues. Trimming at V came to 3 bases and at J to 9 bases, leaving 6 bases not matched to a gene. The CDR3 loop reads CASSDRQGARSPLHF. For the CDR3, the DNA is TGTGCCAGCAGCGACCGACAGGGGGCTCGTTCACCCCTCCACTTT.